This T cell receptor (beta chain) was obtained from a study of shared clonotypes between healthy human individuals. Study-wide findings and caveats: It was the few donors that limited the genetic and exposure-history diversity represented.

This clone was observed a few times. Its antigen is not known. This table comes from immunoSEQ multiplex PCR, and its TCRdb copy is limited to in-frame clones, with some not included. Of hundreds of thousands of clones listed, 70% to 80% are singletons. The sequencing input was PBMCs. The receptor was isolated from a woman aged 40 to 55 in good health. Some clones in this sample may be carry-over from other donors' samples.

In DNA, the CDR3 is TGTGCCAGCAGTGAATACTACGAGCAGTACTTC. This codes for CASSEYYEQYF. This chain uses TRBV2 with TRBJ2-7; D remains unclear. The CDR3 totals 11 residues. Trimming took off 2 bases at V and 3 bases at J, with 2 bases between the two ends. Germline CDR1 SNHLY, CDR2 FYNNEI.